The clone carrying this T cell receptor beta chain was observed a handful of times. Together with a sample-barcoded 5' primer, a J-beta primer mix was included in a second PCR lasting roughly 6 to 12 cycles. TCRdb reprocessed the 5' RACE reads via MiXCR and lists one record per CDR3 protein. The data show 650,000 to 1,000,000 distinct CDR3 sequences, about 46% seen once. This sample was taken from a study of blood T cells in healthy people across ages. Individuals who donated were healthy Caucasians from Russia aged 6 to 90. Samples each had at least 6 micrograms of total RNA extracted. J lost 4 bases, V lost 4 bases, and 6 bases had no gene match. The CDR3 runs 15 residues. Germline CDR1 reads LNHDA; CDR2 reads SQIVND (reference sequence).

The chain uses TRBV19 and TRBJ2-7, with 11 bases identical to TRBD2. Sequencing input: blood. The TCR was taken from a man older than 75 in good health. DNA of the CDR3: TGTGCCAGTAGTACCTCACTAGCGGGGGTGTACGAGCAGTACTTC. Translating gives CASSTSLAGVYEQYF.